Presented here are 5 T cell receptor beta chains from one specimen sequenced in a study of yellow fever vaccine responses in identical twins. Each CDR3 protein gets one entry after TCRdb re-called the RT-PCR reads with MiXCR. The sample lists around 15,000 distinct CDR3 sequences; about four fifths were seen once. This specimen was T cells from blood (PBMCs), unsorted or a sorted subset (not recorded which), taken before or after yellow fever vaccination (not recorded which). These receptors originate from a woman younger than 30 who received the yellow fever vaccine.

The CDR3 DNA is TGTGCCACCAGCATCCAGATGAATCAGCCCCAGCATTTT. This gives the protein CATSIQMNQPQHF. This chain joins TRBV15 and TRBJ1-5; no firm D call. Germline CDR1 is LNHNV and CDR2 is YYDKDF (reference sequence). V was clipped by 4 bases and J by 4 bases, with 8 bases between them. This CDR3 spans 13 amino acids.

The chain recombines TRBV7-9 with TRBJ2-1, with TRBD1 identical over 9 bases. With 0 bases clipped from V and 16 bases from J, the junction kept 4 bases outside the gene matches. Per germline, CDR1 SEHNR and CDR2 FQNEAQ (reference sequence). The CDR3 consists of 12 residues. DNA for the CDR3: TGTGCCAGCAGCTTAGCTGGGACAGGGATTTTCTTC. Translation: CASSLAGTGIFF.

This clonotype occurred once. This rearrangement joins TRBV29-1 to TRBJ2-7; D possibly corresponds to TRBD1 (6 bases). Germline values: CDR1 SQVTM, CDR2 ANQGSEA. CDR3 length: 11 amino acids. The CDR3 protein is CAAAGAYEQYF. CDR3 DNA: TGCGCGGCGGCAGGGGCCTACGAGCAGTACTTC.

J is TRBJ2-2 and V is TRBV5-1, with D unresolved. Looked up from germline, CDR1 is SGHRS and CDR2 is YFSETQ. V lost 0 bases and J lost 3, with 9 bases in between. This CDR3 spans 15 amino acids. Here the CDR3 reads CASSLDAPYTGELFF. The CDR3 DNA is TGCGCCAGCAGCTTGGACGCCCCATACACCGGGGAGCTGTTTTTT. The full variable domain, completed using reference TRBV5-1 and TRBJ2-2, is KAGVTQTPRYLIKTRGQQVTLSCSPISGHRSVSWYQQTPGQGLQFLFEYFSETQRNKGNFPGRFSGRQFSNSRSEMNVSTLELGDSALYLCASSLDAPYTGELFFGEGSRLTVL.

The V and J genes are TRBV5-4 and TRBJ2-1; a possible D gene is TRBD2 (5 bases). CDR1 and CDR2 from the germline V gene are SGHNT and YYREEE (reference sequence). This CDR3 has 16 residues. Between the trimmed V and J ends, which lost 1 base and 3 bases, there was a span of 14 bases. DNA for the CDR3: TGTGCCAGCAGCTTGACCGAGAGGGTTCGCTACAATGAGCAGTTCTTC. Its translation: CASSLTERVRYNEQFF.